A selection of T cell receptor beta chains follows, all from one sample in a study of blood T cell repertoires in COVID-19. The data were produced by immunoSEQ multiplex PCR, yet TCRdb's version contains in-frame clones alone and is incomplete. The data contain 200,000 to 250,000 clones, more than 75% of them seen just once; the ten biggest clones take up around 12%. The specimen sequenced was peripheral blood. The receptors shown here come from a woman aged 40 to 50 with acute or convalescent COVID-19. CDR3s include the opening cysteine and the closing phenylalanine or tryptophan. D genes are given only for firm matches. Rows give clone size only sometimes, using once, few, many, or a class for an expanded clone.

TRBJ2-1	NA	TRBV7-6	TRBD2	TGTGCCAGCAGCTTAGCGGCTAGCGGATTTTACAATGAGCAGTTCTTC	CASSLAASGFYNEQFF
TRBJ1-5	NA	TRBV5-6	NA	TGTGCCAGCAGCTTGTTTAGGCGGGTTAACAATCAGCCCCAGCATTTT	CASSLFRRVNNQPQHF
TRBJ1-6	NA	TRBV30	TRBD1	TGTGCCTGGAGTGTATCCAGGACAGGGACGGGTTCACCCCTCCACTTT	CAWSVSRTGTGSPLHF
TRBJ2-3	few	TRBV29-1	TRBD1	TGCAGCGTAGGGACAGGGCGGACAGATACGCAGTATTTT	CSVGTGRTDTQYF
TRBJ1-2	NA	TRBV2	NA	TGTGCCAGCAGACCACAGACAGATAGCTATGGCTACACCTTC	CASRPQTDSYGYTF
TRBJ2-3	NA	TRBV6-6	TRBD1	TGTGCCAGCAGCTCATTAAACAGGGGGCAGGATACGCAGTATTTT	CASSSLNRGQDTQYF
TRBJ2-2	once	TRBV30	TRBD2	TGTGCCTGGAGGCCACGCTCGGGACTAGCAACCGGGGAGCTGTTTTTT	CAWRPRSGLATGELFF
TRBJ2-6	NA	TRBV14	NA	TGTGCCAGCAGCCAAGATCGGCTGGCTGGGAGCTCTGGGGCCAACGTCCTGACTTTC	CASSQDRLAGSSGANVLTF
TRBJ1-5	once	TRBV9	TRBD1	TGTGCCAGCAGCGATGACAGGGGGCTACATCAGCCCCAGCATTTT	CASSDDRGLHQPQHF
TRBJ1-6	NA	TRBV5-6	TRBD1	TGTGCCAGCAGCTTGTCTTTATCCCGACAGGGGAATTATTCACCCCTCCACTTT	CASSLSLSRQGNYSPLHF
TRBJ1-2	NA	TRBV5-1	TRBD1	TGCGCCAGCAGCGTGGGGACAGGGGAAGGCTACACCTTC	CASSVGTGEGYTF
TRBJ1-1	NA	TRBV6-6	NA	TGTGCCAGCAGTTCCTACAGAGCCTTGAACACTGAAGCTTTCTTT	CASSSYRALNTEAFF
TRBJ2-1	NA	TRBV7-6	TRBD2	TGTGCCAGCAGCTTCGGCGGGAGTACGTTCAATGAGCAGTTCTTC	CASSFGGSTFNEQFF
TRBJ1-2	NA	TRBV6-5	TRBD1	TGTGCCACGGCAGGGGGCGGAGGCTATGGCTACACCTTC	CATAGGGGYGYTF
TRBJ1-2	NA	TRBV5-1	TRBD1	TGCGCCAGCAGGTTAGGGACAGACTATGGCTACACCTTC	CASRLGTDYGYTF
TRBJ2-7	few	TRBV7-8	TRBD2	TGTGCCAGCAGCTCGAGGACTAGCGGGGGAGGTTACGAGCAGTACTTC	CASSSRTSGGGYEQYF
TRBJ2-7	once	TRBV5-1	TRBD2	TGCGCCAGCACCCCGGGACTAGCGGGCTACAGCTCCTACGAGCAGTACTTC	CASTPGLAGYSSYEQYF
TRBJ1-4	NA	TRBV6-1	TRBD1	TGTGCCAGCAGTGCCCGGGACAGGGGGCTCCAGGGTGAAAAACTGTTTTTT	CASSARDRGLQGEKLFF
TRBJ2-3	NA	TRBV10-1	TRBD2	TGCGCCAGCAGCGGGGGGTCCGGTAGCACAGATACGCAGTATTTT	CASSGGSGSTDTQYF
TRBJ2-1	NA	TRBV11-2	TRBD2	TGTGCCAGCAGCCCAAGGACTAGCGGGCGAAGCTCCTACAATGAGCAGTTCTTC	CASSPRTSGRSSYNEQFF
TRBJ2-3	NA	TRBV10-1	TRBD2	TGCGCCAGCAGTGGGACTAGCGGGGGGGCAGATACGCAGTATTTT	CASSGTSGGADTQYF
TRBJ1-2	NA	TRBV10-3	TRBD1	TGTGCCATCAGGCGGGACAGGGGATCGGATGGCTACACCTTC	CAIRRDRGSDGYTF
TRBJ1-5	NA	TRBV19	NA	TGTGCCAGTAGTACGACGACCAGGAGCAATCAGCCCCAGCATTTT	CASSTTTRSNQPQHF
TRBJ1-5	NA	TRBV2	NA	TGTGCCAGCAGTGAAAGGGTTATAGCGGGCAATCAGCCCCAGCATTTT	CASSERVIAGNQPQHF
TRBJ2-4	NA	TRBV11-2	NA	TGTGCCAGCAGCTCCCCAGGACTTGGGAGAGATTCCAAAAACATTCAGTACTTC	CASSSPGLGRDSKNIQYF
TRBJ2-3	NA	TRBV6-1	TRBD2	TGTGCCAGCAGCCTCACTAGCGGTAGCACAGATACGCAGTATTTT	CASSLTSGSTDTQYF
TRBJ1-2	NA	TRBV4-2	NA	TGTGCCAGCAGCCAAGATGGGGGGAGTTATGGCTACACCTTC	CASSQDGGSYGYTF